The clone carrying this TCR beta chain was seen a handful of times. The antigen remains unidentified. As the CDR3 is not closed by the conserved phenylalanine or tryptophan, this likely results from a read error. The germline V gene encodes CDR1 SGHAT and CDR2 FQNNGV. There are 19 residues in the CDR3. Trimming took 4 bases from V and 1 from J; bases not matched to a gene: 13. These data originate in a study of metastatic and nonmetastatic thyroid tumors. As for the study in general: Comparison of repertoires was carried out across blood and tumor or nodule tissue from malignant and benign thyroid patients. General study results and limits: When malignant thyroid tumors were compared with benign nodules, TCR beta diversity was reportedly significantly higher in the malignant tumors. This held in both blood and tumor samples.

Study processing details: It was from CDR3 differences across clinicopathological groups that a distant-metastasis classifier for papillary thyroid cancer was built. TCRdb re-analyzed the PCR reads using MiXCR. The V and J calls were not made by the authors but by TCRdb's processing. Of about 69,000 clones in the sample, 13% to 15% were seen once. Not a single patient had been given any form of treatment at any point before undergoing thyroid surgery. The receptor was isolated from a male donor with papillary thyroid cancer or a benign thyroid nodule (not recorded which). Some clones in this sample may be carry-over from other donors' samples. The rearrangement joins TRBV11-2 to TRBJ2-2, with 9 bases fitting TRBD2. Sequencing was done on a sample of blood. The CDR3 spells CASSSDSGSYFKNTGELFS. CDR3 bases: TGTGCCAGCAGCTCTGATAGCGGGAGCTATTTTAAGAACACCGGGGAGCTGTTTTCT.